This T cell receptor beta chain stems from a study of glioma-infiltrating T cells (dated by TCRdb to 2016 to 2017). Regarding the research as a whole: Sequencing of TCR alpha- and beta-chain repertoires was performed on glioma tissue, on non-neoplastic brain tissue, and on matched peripheral blood mononuclear cells. To gauge divergence between tissue and blood T-cell populations, every tissue-infiltrating repertoire was compared against the peripheral blood repertoire from the same patient. Three low-grade glioma patients, roughly eight primary glioblastoma patients and three non-glioma patients contributing non-neoplastic brain tissue were included in the paired cohort.

The table lists this clonotype with many counts. The antigen it recognizes is unknown. Within one base of it there is no much larger clone, and no base qualities were kept. Overall study results and their limits: Group comparisons rested on small numbers: three non-neoplastic, three low-grade glioma and 7 or 8 glioblastoma patients. Tissue and blood shared very few CDR3 sequences, a result attributed to high CDR3 diversity and limited sampling. In non-neoplastic patients, VJ-independent divergence between tissue and blood fell below expectation, whereas in all gliomas, and especially in low-grade gliomas, the divergence rose above expectation.

The iRepertoire nested amplicon-rescue multiplex PCR (arm-PCR) platform was used to amplify TCR alpha and beta CDR3 regions from RNA. One-step reverse transcription and amplification used about 85-450 ng of tissue mRNA or PBMC total RNA as input. Following bead purification, Illumina adapters were added by a secondary multiplex PCR, and libraries between 200 and 400 bp were gel-purified. Internal 6-nucleotide barcodes were carried by the libraries and were used for demultiplexing. The libraries were sequenced on an Illumina MiSeq using 2x220 or 2x250 nucleotide paired-end reads. The paper's processing steps were these. Paired reads were merged with FLASH 1.2.11 and aligned to the GRCh37 human genome with BWA-MEM before extracting TRA and TRB reads. V and J assignment used an IMGT-derived reference of cassette sequences and CDR3 motifs that included pseudogenes. Reads were translated in three frames, and productive CDR3s were defined as those with a C...FGXG motif and no stop codons. Unique combinations of V-J cassette pair and CDR3 amino acid sequence were defined as clonotypes. Reads were filtered by Hamming distance, with the threshold set by the sequence error rate of each sample in mapped regions. TCRdb reanalyzed the raw reads on its own, using fastp at Q25 for trimming and MiXCR for clone calling, and kept in-frame beta chains. One record per CDR3 amino acid sequence lists the most common genes and DNA. The V and J calls were determined by TCRdb, not by the authors. In this sample the table shows approximately 93,000 distinct CDR3 sequences, around 37% of which occur a single time. Around two fifths of the sample is in the top ten clones.

Reading from cysteine to phenylalanine, the CDR3 counts 17 amino acids. The read is trimmed to its CDR3 DNA, 51 bases read in frame from base 1. The germline V gene yields MDHEN for CDR1 and SYDVKM for CDR2. Trimming accounts for 2 bases at V and 4 bases at J, while the number of junction bases matched to no gene is 9. This receptor was obtained from a human donor with low-grade glioma or glioblastoma, undergoing nonglioma brain surgery, or in good health (not recorded which). The sample comprised glioma tissue, nonneoplastic brain tissue, or PBMCs (not recorded which). Rearrangement joined TRBV28 to TRBJ2-2, with 8 central nucleotides matching TRBD2. The bases are TGTGCCAGCAGTTTAACCTTGGGTAGCGGGGCCACCGGGGAGCTGTTTTTT. This codes for CASSLTLGSGATGELFF. With the rest looked up from the reference TRBV28 and TRBJ2-2 genes rather than sequenced, the full variable domain is DVKVTQSSRYLVKRTGEKVFLECVQDMDHENMFWYRQDPGLGLRLIYFSYDVKMKEKGDIPEGYSVSREKKERFSLILESASTNQTSMYLCASSLTLGSGATGELFFGEGSRLTVL.